Listed below are T cell receptor beta chains from one sample, sequenced in a study of Graves' ophthalmopathy and Graves' hyperthyroidism. Each CDR3 protein is one row after TCRdb ran MiXCR on the multiplex PCR reads. The sample shows 200,000 to 250,000 distinct CDR3 sequences, less than 30% of them seen only once. Sequencing was carried out using peripheral blood. The receptors come from a man over 45 with Graves' ophthalmopathy. The CDR3 runs from the conserved cysteine through the conserved F or W. The D gene is left open where the match is weak. Only some rows state a clone size, as once, few, many or a class for expanded clones.

size	D	V	J	CDR3	DNA
-	-	TRBV12-3/TRBV12-4	TRBJ1-1	CASRVQENTEAFF	TGTGCCAGCAGGGTTCAGGAGAACACTGAAGCTTTCTTT
many	-	TRBV7-9	TRBJ2-5	CASSLPGTETQYF	TGTGCCAGCAGCTTACCCGGGACAGAGACCCAGTACTTC
many	-	TRBV15	TRBJ1-5	CATSPIRSGRQPQHF	TGTGCCACCAGCCCCATTCGATCGGGGCGTCAGCCCCAGCATTTT
-	TRBD2	TRBV6-2/TRBV6-3	TRBJ2-3	CASSPGLAGGLGKDTQYF	TGTGCCAGCAGTCCGGGACTAGCGGGGGGGCTTGGAAAAGATACGCAGTATTTT
many	TRBD1	TRBV6-5	TRBJ2-7	CAGSFGQGRWYEQYF	TGTGCCGGCAGTTTCGGACAGGGGAGGTGGTACGAGCAGTACTTC
many	-	TRBV9	TRBJ2-7	CASSATPGTYEQYF	TGTGCCAGCAGCGCTACCCCAGGTACCTACGAGCAGTACTTC
few	-	TRBV9	TRBJ2-2	CASSKDLAGELFF	TGTGCCAGCAGCAAAGACTTGGCCGGGGAGCTGTTTTTT
many	-	TRBV12-3/TRBV12-4	TRBJ1-1	CASSFQEANTEAFF	TGTGCCAGCAGTTTTCAGGAGGCGAACACTGAAGCTTTCTTT
many	-	TRBV19	TRBJ2-4	CASWGIGDKNIQYF	TGTGCCAGCTGGGGGATAGGGGACAAAAACATTCAGTACTTC
many	TRBD2	TRBV5-1	TRBJ2-7	CASSLGGTSGIYEQYF	TGCGCCAGCAGCTTGGGGGGGACTAGCGGGATCTACGAGCAGTACTTC
many	TRBD1	TRBV6-5	TRBJ1-1	CASSYDRGLGAFF	TGTGCCAGCAGCTACGACAGGGGCCTAGGGGCTTTCTTT
many	-	TRBV24-1	TRBJ2-1	CATSSPGSMSNEQFF	TGTGCCACTAGCAGTCCGGGCTCCATGTCCAATGAGCAGTTCTTC
-	-	TRBV30	TRBJ2-7	CAWSVEVPGEQYF	TGTGCCTGGAGTGTGGAGGTCCCGGGCGAGCAGTACTTC
-	TRBD2	TRBV12-3/TRBV12-4	TRBJ2-5	CASSSSGGEAETQYF	TGTGCCAGCAGTTCTAGCGGAGGCGAGGCGGAGACCCAGTACTTC
many	TRBD1	TRBV6-5	TRBJ2-5	CASSWARTGGPPETQYF	TGTGCCAGCAGTTGGGCCCGGACAGGGGGCCCTCCGGAGACCCAGTACTTC
many	TRBD1	TRBV3-1	TRBJ2-7	CASTGTGSTYEQYF	TGTGCCAGTACCGGGACAGGGTCAACCTACGAGCAGTACTTC
many	TRBD2	TRBV6-5	TRBJ2-7	CASRSGLATYEQYF	TGTGCCAGCCGATCGGGACTAGCGACCTACGAGCAGTACTTC
many	-	TRBV6-6	TRBJ2-5	CASSYSARGETQYF	TGTGCCAGCAGTTACTCTGCCAGGGGAGAGACCCAGTACTTC
many	TRBD1	TRBV5-1	TRBJ2-2	CASSVDSPGQGTGELFF	TGCGCCAGCAGCGTAGACTCTCCGGGACAGGGCACCGGGGAGCTGTTTTTT
few	TRBD1	TRBV6-2/TRBV6-3	TRBJ1-1	CASSGQGLMNTEAFF	TGTGCCAGCAGCGGACAGGGCCTTATGAACACTGAAGCTTTCTTT
few	-	TRBV12-3/TRBV12-4	TRBJ1-1	CASSFNAANEAFF	TGTGCCAGCAGTTTTAACGCTGCCAATGAAGCTTTCTTT
many	TRBD1	TRBV10-1	TRBJ2-2	CASSEGGGGRTGELFF	TGCGCCAGCAGTGAAGGGGGCGGAGGTCGTACCGGGGAGCTGTTTTTT
many	-	TRBV11-2	TRBJ1-1	CASSLDSRVNTEAFF	TGTGCCAGCAGCTTAGATAGCAGGGTGAACACTGAAGCTTTCTTT
many	TRBD2	TRBV6-1	TRBJ2-2	CASSEGTSGRGHTGELFF	TGTGCCAGCAGTGAAGGGACTAGCGGGAGAGGTCACACCGGGGAGCTGTTTTTT
many	-	TRBV7-3	TRBJ2-7	CASSLGGLNEQYF	TGTGCCAGCAGCTTAGGCGGATTGAACGAGCAGTACTTC
many	-	TRBV29-1	TRBJ2-7	CSVEGGLMSSYEQYF	TGCAGCGTTGAAGGGGGACTCATGAGCTCCTACGAGCAGTACTTC